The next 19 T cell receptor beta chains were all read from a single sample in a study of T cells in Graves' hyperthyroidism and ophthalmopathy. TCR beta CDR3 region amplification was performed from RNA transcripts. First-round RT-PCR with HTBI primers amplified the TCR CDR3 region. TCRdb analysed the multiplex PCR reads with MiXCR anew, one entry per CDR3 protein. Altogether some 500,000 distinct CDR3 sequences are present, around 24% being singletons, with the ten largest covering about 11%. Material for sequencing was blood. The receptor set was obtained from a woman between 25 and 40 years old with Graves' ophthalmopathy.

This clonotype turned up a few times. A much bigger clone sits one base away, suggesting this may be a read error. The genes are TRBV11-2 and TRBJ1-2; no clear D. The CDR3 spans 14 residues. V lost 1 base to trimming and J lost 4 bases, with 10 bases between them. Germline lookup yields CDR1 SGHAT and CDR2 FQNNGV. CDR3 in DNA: TGTGCCAGCAGCTTAGGTGGGTCACCCTATGGCTACACCTTC. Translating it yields CASSLGGSPYGYTF.

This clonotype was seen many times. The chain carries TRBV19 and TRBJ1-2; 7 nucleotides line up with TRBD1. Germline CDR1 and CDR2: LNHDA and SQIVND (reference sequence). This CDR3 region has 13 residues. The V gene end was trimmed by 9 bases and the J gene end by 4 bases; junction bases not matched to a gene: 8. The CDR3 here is CARKTGPFYGYTF. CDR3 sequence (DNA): TGTGCCAGGAAGACAGGGCCTTTCTATGGCTACACCTTC. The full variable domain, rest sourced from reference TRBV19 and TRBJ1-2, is DGGITQSPKYLFRKEGQNVTLSCEQNLNHDAMYWYRQDPGQGLRLIYYSQIVNDFQKGDIAEGYSVSREKKESFPLTVTSAQKNPTAFYLCARKTGPFYGYTFGSGTRLTVV.

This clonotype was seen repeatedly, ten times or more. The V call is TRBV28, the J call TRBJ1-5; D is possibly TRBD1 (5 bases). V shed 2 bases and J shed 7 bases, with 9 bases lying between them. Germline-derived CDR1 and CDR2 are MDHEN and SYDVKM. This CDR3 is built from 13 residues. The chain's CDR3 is CASSLNWGQPQHF. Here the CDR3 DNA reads TGTGCCAGCAGTTTAAATTGGGGCCAGCCCCAGCATTTT.

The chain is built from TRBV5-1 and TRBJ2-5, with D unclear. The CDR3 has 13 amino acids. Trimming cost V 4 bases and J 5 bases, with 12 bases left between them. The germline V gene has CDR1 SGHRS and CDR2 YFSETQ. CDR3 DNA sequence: TGCGCCAGCAGCCCGATGGAAGGTGAGACCCAGTACTTC. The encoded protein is CASSPMEGETQYF.

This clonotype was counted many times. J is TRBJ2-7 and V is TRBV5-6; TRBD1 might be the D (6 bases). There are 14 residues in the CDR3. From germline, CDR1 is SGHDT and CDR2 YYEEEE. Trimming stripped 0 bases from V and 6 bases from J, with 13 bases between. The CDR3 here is CASSLGQGSAEQYF. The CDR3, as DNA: TGTGCCAGCAGCTTGGGGCAGGGGTCGGCCGAGCAGTACTTC. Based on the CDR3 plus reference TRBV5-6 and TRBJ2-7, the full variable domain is DAGVTQSPTHLIKTRGQQVTLRCSPKSGHDTVSWYQQALGQGPQFIFQYYEEEERQRGNFPDRFSGHQFPNYSSELNVNALLLGDSALYLCASSLGQGSAEQYFGPGTRLTVT.

The CDR3 coding sequence is TGTGCCAGCAGTTGCTCTCGGGGCTCCTACGAGCAGTACTTC. This encodes CASSCSRGSYEQYF. V usage is TRBV27 and J usage is TRBJ2-7; perhaps TRBD2 as D (5 bases). Trimming stripped 4 bases from V and 0 bases from J, with 10 bases between. The CDR3 is 14 residues long. Germline values: CDR1 MNHEY, CDR2 SMNVEV (reference sequence).

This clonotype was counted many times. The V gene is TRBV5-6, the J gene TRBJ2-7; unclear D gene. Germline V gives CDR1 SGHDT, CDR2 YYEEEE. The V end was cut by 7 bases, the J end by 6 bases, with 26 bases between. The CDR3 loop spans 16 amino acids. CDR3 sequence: CASGDGLKGSLLEQYF. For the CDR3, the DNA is TGTGCCAGCGGCGACGGCCTTAAGGGAAGCCTACTCGAGCAGTACTTC.

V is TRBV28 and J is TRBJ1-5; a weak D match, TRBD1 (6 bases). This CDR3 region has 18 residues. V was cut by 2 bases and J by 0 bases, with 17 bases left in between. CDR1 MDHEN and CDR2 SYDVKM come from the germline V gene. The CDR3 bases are TGTGCCAGCAGTTTAGGGCCAGGGGAACAAGATAGCAATCAGCCCCAGCATTTT. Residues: CASSLGPGEQDSNQPQHF.

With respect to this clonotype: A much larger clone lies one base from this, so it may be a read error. As DNA, the CDR3 is TGCGCCAGCAGCTTGGGTGGGGTCGGATTCTCCTACGAGCAGTACTTC. Protein product: CASSLGGVGFSYEQYF. The chain links TRBV5-1 to TRBJ2-7; D is unresolved. The CDR3 covers 16 residues. Germline assignment: CDR1 SGHRS and CDR2 YFSETQ. Trimming removed 0 bases at V and 0 bases at J, with 13 bases between.

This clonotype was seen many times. The CDR3 DNA is TGTGCCAGCAGTCTCCACCGCTACGAGCAGTACTTC. This encodes CASSLHRYEQYF. The chain links TRBV12-3 or TRBV12-4 to TRBJ2-7; D unclear. The CDR3 contains 12 residues. The V gene lost 5 bases and the J gene lost 3 bases, with 8 bases spanning the gap.

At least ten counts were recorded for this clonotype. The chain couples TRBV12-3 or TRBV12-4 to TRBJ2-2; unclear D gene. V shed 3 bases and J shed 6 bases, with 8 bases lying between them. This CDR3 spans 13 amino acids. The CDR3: CASSLQESGELFF. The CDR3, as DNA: TGTGCCAGCAGTTTGCAAGAGTCCGGGGAGCTGTTTTTT.

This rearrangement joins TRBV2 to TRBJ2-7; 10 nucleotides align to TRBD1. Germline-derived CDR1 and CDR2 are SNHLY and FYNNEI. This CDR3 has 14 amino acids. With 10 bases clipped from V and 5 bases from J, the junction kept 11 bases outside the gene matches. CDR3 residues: CATKRGQGNDEQYF. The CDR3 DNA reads TGTGCCACCAAGCGGGGACAGGGGAACGACGAGCAGTACTTC.

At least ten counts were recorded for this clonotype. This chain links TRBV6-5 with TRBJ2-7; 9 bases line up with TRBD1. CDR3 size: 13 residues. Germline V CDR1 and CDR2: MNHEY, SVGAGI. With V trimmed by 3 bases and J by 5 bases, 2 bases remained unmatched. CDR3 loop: CASSYGQGHEQYF. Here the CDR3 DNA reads TGTGCCAGCAGTTATGGACAGGGGCACGAGCAGTACTTC.

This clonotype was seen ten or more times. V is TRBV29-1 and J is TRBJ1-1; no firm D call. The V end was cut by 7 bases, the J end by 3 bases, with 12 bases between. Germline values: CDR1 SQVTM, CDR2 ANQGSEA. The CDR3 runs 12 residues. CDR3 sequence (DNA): TGCAGCGCGTCGTGGGAGCACACTGAAGCTTTCTTT. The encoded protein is CSASWEHTEAFF.

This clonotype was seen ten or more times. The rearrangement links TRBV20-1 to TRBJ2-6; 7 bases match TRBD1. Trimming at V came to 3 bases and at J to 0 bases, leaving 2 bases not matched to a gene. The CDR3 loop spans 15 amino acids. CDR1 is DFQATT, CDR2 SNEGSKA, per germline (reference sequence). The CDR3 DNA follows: TGCAGTGCTAGTAGACAGGGCTCTGGGGCCAACGTCCTGACTTTC. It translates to CSASRQGSGANVLTF.

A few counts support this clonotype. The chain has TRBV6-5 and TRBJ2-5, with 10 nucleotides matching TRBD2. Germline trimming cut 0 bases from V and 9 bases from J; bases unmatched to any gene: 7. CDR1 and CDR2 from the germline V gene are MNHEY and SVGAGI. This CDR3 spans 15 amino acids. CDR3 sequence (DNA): TGTGCCAGCAGTTACTCGCCTAGCGGGAGCGGGGCCCAGTACTTC. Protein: CASSYSPSGSGAQYF.

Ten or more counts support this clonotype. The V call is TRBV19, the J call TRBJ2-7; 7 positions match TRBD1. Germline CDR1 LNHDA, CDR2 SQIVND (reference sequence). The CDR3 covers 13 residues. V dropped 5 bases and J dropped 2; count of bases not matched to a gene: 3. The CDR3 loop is CASSPQGTYEQYF. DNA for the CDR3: TGTGCCAGTAGTCCACAGGGGACCTACGAGCAGTACTTC.

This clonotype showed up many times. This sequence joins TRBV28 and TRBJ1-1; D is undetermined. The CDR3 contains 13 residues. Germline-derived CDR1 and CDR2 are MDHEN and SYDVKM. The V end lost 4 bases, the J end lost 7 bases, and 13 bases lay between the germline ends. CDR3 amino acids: CASSSLWRFEAFF. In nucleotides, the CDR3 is TGTGCCAGCAGTTCCCTTTGGAGGTTTGAAGCTTTCTTT. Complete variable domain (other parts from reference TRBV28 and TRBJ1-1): DVKVTQSSRYLVKRTGEKVFLECVQDMDHENMFWYRQDPGLGLRLIYFSYDVKMKEKGDIPEGYSVSREKKERFSLILESASTNQTSMYLCASSSLWRFEAFFGQGTRLTVV.

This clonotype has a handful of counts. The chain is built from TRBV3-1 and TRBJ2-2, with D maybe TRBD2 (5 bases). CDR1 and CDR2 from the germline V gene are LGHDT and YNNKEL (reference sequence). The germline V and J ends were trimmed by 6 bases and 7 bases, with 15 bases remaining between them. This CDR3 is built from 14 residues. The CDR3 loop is CASRPSFGGGELFF. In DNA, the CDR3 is TGTGCCAGCAGACCCAGTTTCGGAGGCGGGGAGCTGTTTTTT.